This entry lists 26 T cell receptor beta chains sequenced from one sample in a study of T-cell reconstitution after alpha-beta-depleted transplantation in children. Preparation of the TCRbeta library involved a method that used unique molecular identifiers. TCRdb fed the PCR reads into MiXCR, producing one record per CDR3 protein. The repertoire holds hundreds of thousands of distinct CDR3 sequences, with 10% to 15% as singletons. The source was PBMCs, mostly from graft donor cells, collected 360 days after TCRalphabeta/CD19-depleted stem cell transplant. These receptors originate from a male patient between 10 and 17 years old who had a stem cell transplant for acute myeloid leukemia, so the T cells may come from the graft donor.

This clonotype was recorded at least ten times. The chain uses TRBV11-1 and TRBJ2-1; D may be TRBD1 or TRBD2 (5 bases each). This CDR3 spans 15 amino acids. V was cut by 1 base and J by 4 bases, with 11 bases left in between. Germline CDR1 and CDR2: SGHAT and FQDESV (reference sequence). The CDR3 nucleotides are TGTGCCAGCAGCTTAGGGGGGTCCCTTTACAATGAGCAGTTCTTC. It yields the protein CASSLGGSLYNEQFF.

The rearrangement uses TRBV27 and TRBJ1-2, with D perhaps TRBD1 (6 bases). Trimming cost V 4 bases and J 4 bases, with 10 bases left between them. The CDR3 totals 13 residues. Per the germline V gene, CDR1 is MNHEY and CDR2 is SMNVEV (reference sequence). This chain's CDR3 is CASSYGRGYGYTF. The CDR3 DNA sequence: TGTGCCAGCAGTTATGGCAGGGGCTATGGCTACACCTTC.

The chain uses TRBV12-3 or TRBV12-4 and TRBJ2-2; D gene uncertain. Between the trimmed V and J ends, which lost 5 bases and 1 base, there was a span of 11 bases. The CDR3 sequence is 15 residues long. The CDR3 spells CASSHARWNTGELFF. CDR3 nucleotide sequence: TGTGCCAGCAGTCATGCCCGGTGGAACACCGGGGAGCTGTTTTTT.

In this sample, this clonotype turned up many times. This sequence joins TRBV20-1 and TRBJ2-1; no definite D call. The CDR3 is made up of 12 amino acids. Germline V gene sequence: CDR1 DFQATT, CDR2 SNEGSKA (reference sequence). V gave up 4 bases and J gave up 6 bases, with 10 bases separating them. CDR3 region: CSAIPAANEQFF. The CDR3 DNA is TGCAGTGCTATTCCCGCCGCCAATGAGCAGTTCTTC.

Ten or more counts support this clonotype. This CDR3 is CSVDKGTGTVETQYF. The CDR3 coding sequence is TGCAGCGTTGATAAGGGGACAGGGACCGTCGAGACCCAGTACTTC. V gene TRBV29-1 combines with J gene TRBJ2-5; 9 nucleotides match TRBD1. CDR1 and CDR2 from the germline V gene are SQVTM and ANQGSEA. The CDR3 covers 15 residues. J gave up 5 bases and V 3 bases, and 10 bases lay outside the gene matches.

Only a few counts were recorded for this clonotype. The V and J genes are TRBV20-1 and TRBJ2-5; TRBD2 matches 16 bases. This CDR3 contains 17 residues. Losses at the gene ends were 7 bases for V and 4 bases for J; bases not matched to a gene: 12. Looked up from germline, CDR1 is DFQATT and CDR2 is SNEGSKA (reference sequence). The chain's CDR3 is CSVPGLAGGLARETQYF. CDR3 in DNA: TGCAGTGTCCCGGGACTAGCGGGAGGGCTGGCCCGAGAGACCCAGTACTTC.

A few counts support this clonotype. The rearrangement uses TRBV6-5 and TRBJ2-3; unclear D gene. This CDR3 has 15 residues. Germline values: CDR1 MNHEY, CDR2 SVGAGI. V lost 2 bases to trimming and J lost 2 bases, with 11 bases between them. CDR3: CASSYSQVSTDTQYF. As DNA, the CDR3 is TGTGCCAGCAGTTACAGTCAAGTCTCCACAGATACGCAGTATTTT.

The chain is built from TRBV28 and TRBJ1-1; 9 positions agree with TRBD1. Germline V gene data show CDR1 as MDHEN and CDR2 as SYDVKM. The junction had 5 bases not matched to a gene; V was cut back by 3 bases and J by 3 bases. The CDR3 consists of 15 residues. For the CDR3, the DNA is TGTGCCAGCAGTTTGACAGGGGGGACGTACACTGAAGCTTTCTTT. It codes for CASSLTGGTYTEAFF.

In its sample, this clonotype was seen a few times. CDR3 sequence reads: CASSLAPAGEQYF. CDR3 nucleotide sequence: TGTGCCAGCAGTTTAGCGCCTGCGGGCGAGCAGTACTTC. This sequence joins TRBV12-3 or TRBV12-4 and TRBJ2-7; TRBD2 is a possible D gene (5 bases). V lost 0 bases and J 6 bases, leaving 9 bases between the germline ends. The CDR3 length is 13 residues.

The rearrangement joins TRBV3-1 to TRBJ2-7, with 15 bases aligning to TRBD2. The germline V gene encodes CDR1 LGHDT and CDR2 YNNKEL (reference sequence). The CDR3 contains 17 residues. Germline trimming cut 3 bases from V and 7 bases from J; bases unmatched to any gene: 10. This CDR3 reads CASSQIEGLAGGEEQYF. In DNA, the CDR3 is TGTGCCAGCAGCCAGATAGAGGGACTAGCGGGAGGAGAGGAGCAGTACTTC.

This clonotype was counted only a few times. The V and J genes are TRBV5-6 and TRBJ2-1, with 13 nucleotides matching TRBD2. The CDR3 has 18 amino acids. Germline V lookup: CDR1 SGHDT, CDR2 YYEEEE. V was clipped by 0 bases and J by 1 base; unmatched bases: 4. The CDR3 here is CASSLGLAGGMSYNEQFF. The CDR3 DNA follows: TGTGCCAGCAGCTTGGGACTAGCGGGAGGAATGTCCTACAATGAGCAGTTCTTC.

As for this clonotype: A much larger clone is a single base away; this may be a read error. The chain combines TRBV6-1 with TRBJ2-5; possibly TRBD2 for D (6 bases). The germline V gene has CDR1 MNHNS and CDR2 SASEGT. The CDR3 loop spans 14 amino acids. The CDR3 DNA follows: TGTGTCAGCAGTCTGTCTAGCGTCCAAGAGACCCAGTACTTC. Its protein product is CVSSLSSVQETQYF.

There are many counts of this clonotype. The chain has TRBV6-5 and TRBJ2-2, with D perhaps TRBD1 (6 bases). The CDR3 is 18 amino acids. The V gene lost 2 bases and the J gene lost 2 bases, with 18 bases spanning the gap. Germline CDR1 MNHEY, CDR2 SVGAGI. The CDR3 nucleotides are TGTGCCAGCAGTTACGGGGCCCGCAGGGGTGCTAACACCGGGGAGCTGTTTTTT. Translation: CASSYGARRGANTGELFF.

This clonotype appeared a few times. V usage is TRBV6-5 and J usage is TRBJ2-7; weak D call: TRBD2 (7 bases). The germline V gene has CDR1 MNHEY and CDR2 SVGAGI. The CDR3 length is 16 residues. V was clipped by 7 bases and J by 2 bases, with 21 bases between them. In DNA form, the CDR3 reads TGTGCCAGCACCAGCGAGGGGGGGGCCCTTACCTACGAGCAGTACTTC. Translation gives CASTSEGGALTYEQYF.

This clonotype appeared many times. V gene TRBV29-1 combines with J gene TRBJ2-1; perhaps TRBD2 as D (5 bases). Trimming cost V 0 bases and J 0 bases, with 18 bases left between them. Germline CDR1 reads SQVTM; CDR2 reads ANQGSEA. There are 18 residues in the CDR3. CDR3 amino acids: CSVEEASFSKSSYNEQFF. As DNA, the CDR3 is TGCAGCGTTGAAGAGGCTAGCTTCTCGAAATCCTCCTACAATGAGCAGTTCTTC.

The chain recombines TRBV6-2 or TRBV6-3 with TRBJ1-5; D may be TRBD1 (5 bases). The V gene's germline CDR1 is MNHEY and CDR2 SVGEGT. This CDR3 contains 14 residues. The germline V and J ends were trimmed by 6 bases and 4 bases, with 13 bases remaining between them. CDR3 sequence reads: CASRGVVGNQPQHF. The CDR3 bases are TGTGCCAGCAGGGGGGTAGTCGGAAATCAGCCCCAGCATTTT.

This clonotype came up a few times. The chain uses TRBV7-3 and TRBJ2-7; a weak D match, TRBD1 (5 bases). The CDR3 sequence is 13 residues long. Germline CDR1 is SGHTA and CDR2 is FQGTGA. With 4 bases removed from V and 5 bases from J, the gap between germline ends came to 12 bases. This CDR3 is CASSSSMGHEQYF. The CDR3 DNA reads TGTGCCAGCAGCTCATCCATGGGGCACGAGCAGTACTTC. Filled out from reference TRBV7-3 and TRBJ2-7, the complete variable domain reads GAGVSQTPSNKVTEKGKYVELRCDPISGHTALYWYRQSLGQGPEFLIYFQGTGAADDSGLPNDRFFAVRPEGSVSTLKIQRTERGDSAVYLCASSSSMGHEQYFGPGTRLTVT.

The sample holds a few counts of this clonotype. The chain has TRBV3-1 and TRBJ2-1, with TRBD1 matching 8 bases. The ends lost 4 bases at V and 5 bases at J; junction bases unmatched: 7. Germline loops: CDR1 LGHDT, CDR2 YNNKEL (reference sequence). This CDR3 region has 15 residues. CDR3 loop: CASSLQGAINNEQFF. DNA for the CDR3: TGTGCCAGCAGCCTCCAGGGGGCTATCAACAATGAGCAGTTCTTC.

The rearrangement joins TRBV4-3 to TRBJ2-4, with 12 bases fitting TRBD2. The CDR3 sequence is 17 residues long. The trim removed 0 bases at V and 15 bases at J, leaving 15 bases unmatched. Germline CDR1 LGHNA, CDR2 YSLEER. In nucleotides, the CDR3 is TGCGCCAGCAGCCAAGATACTAGGTCTAGCGGGAGGGCCGGCTTGTACTTC. It encodes CASSQDTRSSGRAGLYF.

The chain uses TRBV12-3 or TRBV12-4 and TRBJ2-5, with TRBD1 as a possible D gene (7 bases). CDR3 length equals 14 residues. The germline V and J ends were trimmed by 3 bases and 5 bases, with 13 bases remaining between them. CDR3 region: CASSFGGQSETQYF. The DNA of the CDR3 is TGTGCCAGCAGTTTCGGGGGACAGTCGGAGACCCAGTACTTC.

This sequence joins TRBV4-3 and TRBJ2-1, with 7 positions matching TRBD2. With 0 bases clipped from V and 3 bases from J, the junction kept 11 bases outside the gene matches. CDR3 length equals 18 residues. Per germline, CDR1 LGHNA and CDR2 YSLEER. The CDR3 spells CASSQDLRDYQGYNEQFF. Written as DNA, the CDR3 is TGCGCCAGCAGCCAAGATCTAAGGGACTATCAAGGCTACAATGAGCAGTTCTTC.

V gene TRBV7-8 combines with J gene TRBJ1-5; the D is unclear. V lost 1 base to trimming and J lost 5 bases, with 9 bases between them. CDR3 size: 14 residues. Germline V gives CDR1 SGHVS, CDR2 FQNEAQ. CDR3 in amino acids: CASSLVEGYQPQHF. The CDR3 nucleotides are TGTGCCAGCAGCTTAGTTGAGGGATATCAGCCCCAGCATTTT.

This clonotype was observed a handful of times. J is TRBJ2-1 and V is TRBV29-1; no clear D. With 3 bases removed from V and 9 bases from J, the gap between germline ends came to 6 bases. The CDR3 is made up of 10 amino acids. Germline V lookup: CDR1 SQVTM, CDR2 ANQGSEA. CDR3 sequence: CSVDIGEQFF. As DNA, the CDR3 is TGCAGCGTTGATATTGGTGAGCAGTTCTTC.

The rearrangement joins TRBV20-1 to TRBJ2-7; possible D gene TRBD2, 6 bases. Trimming left V 3 bases short and J 2 bases short, with 20 bases between. CDR1 and CDR2 from the germline V gene are DFQATT and SNEGSKA (reference sequence). This CDR3 is built from 16 residues. This CDR3 reads CSASGIEGREPYEQYF. DNA for the CDR3: TGCAGTGCTAGCGGCATAGAGGGACGGGAGCCCTACGAGCAGTACTTC.

The V call is TRBV4-2, the J call TRBJ2-7; 7 bases are shared with TRBD1. The CDR3 contains 15 residues. Germline V gene data show CDR1 as LGHNA and CDR2 as YNFKEQ. V lost 3 bases to trimming and J lost 5 bases; unmatched junction nucleotides: 10. CDR3 residues: CASSHQTGSVNEQYF. The CDR3 coding sequence is TGTGCCAGCAGCCACCAGACAGGGTCGGTGAACGAGCAGTACTTC.

The chain combines TRBV7-2 with TRBJ2-3, with a possible D match to TRBD2 (6 bases). Germline V CDR1 and CDR2: SGHTA, FQGNSA. CDR3 length: 15 amino acids. Trimming removed 0 bases at V and 5 bases at J, with 12 bases between. CDR3 nucleotide sequence: TGTGCCAGCAGCTTAGCGCGAGCGGGCCAAGATACGCAGTATTTT. It specifies CASSLARAGQDTQYF.